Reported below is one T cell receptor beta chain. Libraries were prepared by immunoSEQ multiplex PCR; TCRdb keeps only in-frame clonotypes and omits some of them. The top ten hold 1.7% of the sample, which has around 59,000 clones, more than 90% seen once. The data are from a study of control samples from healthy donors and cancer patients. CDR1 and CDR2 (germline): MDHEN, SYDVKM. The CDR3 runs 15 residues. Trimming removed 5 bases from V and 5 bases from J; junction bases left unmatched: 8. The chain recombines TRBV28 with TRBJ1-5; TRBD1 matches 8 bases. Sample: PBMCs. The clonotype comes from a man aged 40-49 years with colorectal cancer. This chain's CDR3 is CASSTSGTGHQPQHF. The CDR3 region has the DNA TGTGCCAGCAGTACCTCCGGGACAGGCCATCAGCCCCAGCATTTT. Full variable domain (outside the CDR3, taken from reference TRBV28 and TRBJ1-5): DVKVTQSSRYLVKRTGEKVFLECVQDMDHENMFWYRQDPGLGLRLIYFSYDVKMKEKGDIPEGYSVSREKKERFSLILESASTNQTSMYLCASSTSGTGHQPQHFGDGTRLSIL.